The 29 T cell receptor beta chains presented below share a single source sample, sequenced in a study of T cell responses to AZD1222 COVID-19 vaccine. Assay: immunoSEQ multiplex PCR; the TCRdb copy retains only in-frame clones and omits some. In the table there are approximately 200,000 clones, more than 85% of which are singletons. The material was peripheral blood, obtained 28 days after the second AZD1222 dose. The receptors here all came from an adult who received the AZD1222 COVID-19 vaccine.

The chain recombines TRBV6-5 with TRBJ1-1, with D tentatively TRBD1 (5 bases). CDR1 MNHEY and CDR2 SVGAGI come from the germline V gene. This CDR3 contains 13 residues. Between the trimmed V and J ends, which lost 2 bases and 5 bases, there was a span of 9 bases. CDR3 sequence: CASSYRGRTEAFF. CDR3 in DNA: TGTGCCAGCAGTTACAGGGGACGGACTGAAGCTTTCTTT.

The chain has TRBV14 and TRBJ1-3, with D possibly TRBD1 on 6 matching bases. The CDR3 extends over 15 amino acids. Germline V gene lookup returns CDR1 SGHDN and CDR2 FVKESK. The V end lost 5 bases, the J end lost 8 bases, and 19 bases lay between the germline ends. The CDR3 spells CASSSRLTRGDTIYF. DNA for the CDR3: TGTGCCAGCAGCTCACGACTCACTAGGGGGGACACCATATATTTT.

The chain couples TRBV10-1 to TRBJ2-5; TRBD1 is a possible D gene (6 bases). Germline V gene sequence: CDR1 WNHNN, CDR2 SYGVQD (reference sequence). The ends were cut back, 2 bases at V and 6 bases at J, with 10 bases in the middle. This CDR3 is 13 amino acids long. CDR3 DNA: TGCGCCAGCAGTGAGGGCAGGGACAAGACCCAGTACTTC. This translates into CASSEGRDKTQYF.

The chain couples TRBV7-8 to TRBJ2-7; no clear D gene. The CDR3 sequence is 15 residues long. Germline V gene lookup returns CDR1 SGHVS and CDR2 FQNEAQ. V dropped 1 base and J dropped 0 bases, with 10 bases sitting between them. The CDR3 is CASSLVGSSSYEQYF. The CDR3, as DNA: TGTGCCAGCAGCTTAGTCGGTAGCAGCTCCTACGAGCAGTACTTC.

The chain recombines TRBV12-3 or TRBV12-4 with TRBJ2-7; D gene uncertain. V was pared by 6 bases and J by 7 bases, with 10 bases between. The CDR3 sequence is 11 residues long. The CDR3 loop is CASSGEYEQYF. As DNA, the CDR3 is TGTGCCAGCAGCGGCGAGTATGAGCAGTACTTC.

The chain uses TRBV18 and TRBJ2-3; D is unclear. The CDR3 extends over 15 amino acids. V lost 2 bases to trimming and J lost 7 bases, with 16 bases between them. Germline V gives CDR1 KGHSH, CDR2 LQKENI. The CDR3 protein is CASSPSNRPRNTQYF. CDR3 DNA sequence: TGTGCCAGCTCACCAAGTAACAGACCACGGAATACGCAGTATTTT.

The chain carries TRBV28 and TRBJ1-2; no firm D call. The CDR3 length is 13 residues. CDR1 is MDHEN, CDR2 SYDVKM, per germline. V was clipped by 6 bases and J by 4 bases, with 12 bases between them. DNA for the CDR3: TGTGCCAGCAGGGTGGACGGTCTCTATGGCTACACCTTC. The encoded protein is CASRVDGLYGYTF.

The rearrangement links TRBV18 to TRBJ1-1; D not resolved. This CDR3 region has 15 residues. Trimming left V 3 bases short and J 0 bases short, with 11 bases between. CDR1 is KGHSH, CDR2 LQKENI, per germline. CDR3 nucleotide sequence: TGTGCCAGCTCACCGGCCAGGCAGCTGAACACTGAAGCTTTCTTT. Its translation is CASSPARQLNTEAFF. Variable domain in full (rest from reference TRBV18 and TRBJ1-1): NAGVMQNPRHLVRRRGQEARLRCSPMKGHSHVYWYRQLPEEGLKFMVYLQKENIIDESGMPKERFSAEFPKEGPSILRIQQVVRGDSAAYFCASSPARQLNTEAFFGQGTRLTVV.

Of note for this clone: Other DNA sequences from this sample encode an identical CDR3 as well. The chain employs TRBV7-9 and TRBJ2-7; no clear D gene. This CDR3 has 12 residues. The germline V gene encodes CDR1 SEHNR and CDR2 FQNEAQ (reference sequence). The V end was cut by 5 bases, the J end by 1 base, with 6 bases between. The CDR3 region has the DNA TGTGCCAGCAGCCCAGGATCCTACGAGCAGTACTTC. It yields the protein CASSPGSYEQYF.

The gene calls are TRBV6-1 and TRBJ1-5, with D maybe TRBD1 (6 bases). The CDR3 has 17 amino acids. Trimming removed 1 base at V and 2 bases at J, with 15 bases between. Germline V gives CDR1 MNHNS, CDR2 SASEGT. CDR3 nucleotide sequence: TGTGCCAGCAGTGAAGGGTTGACAGGTGAAGGCAATCAGCCCCAGCATTTT. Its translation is CASSEGLTGEGNQPQHF.

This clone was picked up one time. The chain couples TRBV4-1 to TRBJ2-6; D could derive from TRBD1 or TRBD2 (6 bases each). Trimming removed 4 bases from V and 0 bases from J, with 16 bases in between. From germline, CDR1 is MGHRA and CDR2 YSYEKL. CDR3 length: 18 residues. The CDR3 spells CASSLGGQGPSGANVLTF. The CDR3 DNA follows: TGCGCCAGCAGCCTAGGGGGGCAGGGGCCCTCTGGGGCCAACGTCCTGACTTTC.

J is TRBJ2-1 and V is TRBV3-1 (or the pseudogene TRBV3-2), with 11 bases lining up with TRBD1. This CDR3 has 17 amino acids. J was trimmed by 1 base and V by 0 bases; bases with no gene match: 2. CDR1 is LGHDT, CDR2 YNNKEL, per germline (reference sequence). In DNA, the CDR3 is TGTGCCAGCAGCCAAGATGGGACAGGGGGGTCCTACAATGAGCAGTTCTTC. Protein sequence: CASSQDGTGGSYNEQFF.

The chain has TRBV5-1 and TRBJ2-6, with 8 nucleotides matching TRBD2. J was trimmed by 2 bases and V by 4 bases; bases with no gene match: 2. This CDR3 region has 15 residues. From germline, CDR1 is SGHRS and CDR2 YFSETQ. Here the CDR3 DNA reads TGCGCCAGCAGCCCCGGGGGGGCTGGGGCCAACGTCCTGACTTTC. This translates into CASSPGGAGANVLTF.

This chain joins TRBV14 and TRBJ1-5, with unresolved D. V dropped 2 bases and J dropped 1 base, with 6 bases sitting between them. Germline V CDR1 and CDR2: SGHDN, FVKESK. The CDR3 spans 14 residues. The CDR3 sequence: CASSQSASNQPQHF. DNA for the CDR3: TGTGCCAGCAGCCAAAGCGCAAGCAATCAGCCCCAGCATTTT.

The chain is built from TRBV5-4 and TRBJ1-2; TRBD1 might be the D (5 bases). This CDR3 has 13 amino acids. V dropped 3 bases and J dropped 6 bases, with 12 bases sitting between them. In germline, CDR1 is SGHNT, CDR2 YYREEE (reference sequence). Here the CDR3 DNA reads TGTGCCAGCAGCTCGGGACCCTGGGATGGCTACACCTTC. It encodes CASSSGPWDGYTF.

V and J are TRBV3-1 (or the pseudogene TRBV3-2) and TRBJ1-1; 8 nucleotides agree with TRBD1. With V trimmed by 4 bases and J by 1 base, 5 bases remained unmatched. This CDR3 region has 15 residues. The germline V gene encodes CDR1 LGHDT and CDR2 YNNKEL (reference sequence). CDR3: CASSRGDRSNTEAFF. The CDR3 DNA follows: TGTGCCAGCAGCCGCGGGGACAGGTCGAACACTGAAGCTTTCTTT.

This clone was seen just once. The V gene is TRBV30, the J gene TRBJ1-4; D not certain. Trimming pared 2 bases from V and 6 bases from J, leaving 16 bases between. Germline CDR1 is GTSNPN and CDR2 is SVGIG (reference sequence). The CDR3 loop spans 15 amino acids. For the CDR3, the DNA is TGTGCCTGGAGTTCTTTGGCGGGGAAATATGAAAAACTGTTTTTT. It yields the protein CAWSSLAGKYEKLFF.

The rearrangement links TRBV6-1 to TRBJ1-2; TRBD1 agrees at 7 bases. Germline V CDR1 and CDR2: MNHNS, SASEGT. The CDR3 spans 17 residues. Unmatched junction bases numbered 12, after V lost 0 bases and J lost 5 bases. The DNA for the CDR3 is TGTGCCAGCAGTGAAGCGCTTTTCCTGGGGACAGTATATGGCTACACCTTC. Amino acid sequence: CASSEALFLGTVYGYTF.

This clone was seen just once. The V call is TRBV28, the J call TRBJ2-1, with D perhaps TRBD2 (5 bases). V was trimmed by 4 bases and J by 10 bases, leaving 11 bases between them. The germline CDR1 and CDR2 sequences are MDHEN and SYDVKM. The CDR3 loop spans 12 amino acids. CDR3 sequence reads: CASSSGLSEQFF. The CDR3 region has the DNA TGTGCCAGCAGTTCAGGACTTTCCGAGCAGTTCTTC.

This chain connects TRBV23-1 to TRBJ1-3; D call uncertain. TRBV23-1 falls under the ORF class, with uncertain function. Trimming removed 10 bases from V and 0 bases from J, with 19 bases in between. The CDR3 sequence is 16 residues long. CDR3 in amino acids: CAIGKRARSSGNTIYF. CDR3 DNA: TGCGCCATCGGGAAGAGGGCTCGCAGCTCTGGAAACACCATATATTTT.

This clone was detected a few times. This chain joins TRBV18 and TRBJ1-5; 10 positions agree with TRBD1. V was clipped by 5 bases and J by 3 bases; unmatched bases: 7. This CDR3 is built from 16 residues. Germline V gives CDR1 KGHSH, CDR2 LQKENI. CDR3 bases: TGTGCCAGCTCAGATCCGGACAGGGGGGTCAATCAGCCCCAGCATTTT. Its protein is CASSDPDRGVNQPQHF.

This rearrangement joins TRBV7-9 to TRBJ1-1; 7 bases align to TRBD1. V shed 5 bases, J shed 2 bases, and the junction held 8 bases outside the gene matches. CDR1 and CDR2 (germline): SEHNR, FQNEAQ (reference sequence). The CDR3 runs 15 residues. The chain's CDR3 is CASSPQTGINTEAFF. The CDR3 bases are TGTGCCAGCAGCCCTCAGACAGGGATCAACACTGAAGCTTTCTTT.

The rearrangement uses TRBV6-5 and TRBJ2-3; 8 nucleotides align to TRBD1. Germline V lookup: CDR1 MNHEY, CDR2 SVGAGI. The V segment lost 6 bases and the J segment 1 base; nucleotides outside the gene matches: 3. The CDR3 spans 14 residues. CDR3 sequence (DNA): TGTGCCAGCAGCCCAGGGGGCCGCACAGATACGCAGTATTTT. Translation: CASSPGGRTDTQYF.

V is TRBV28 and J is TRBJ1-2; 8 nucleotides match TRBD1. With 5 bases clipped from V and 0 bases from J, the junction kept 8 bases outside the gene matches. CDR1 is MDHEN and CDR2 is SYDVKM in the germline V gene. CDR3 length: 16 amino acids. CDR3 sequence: CASSPRGRRANYGYTF. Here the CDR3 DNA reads TGTGCCAGCAGTCCCAGGGGGCGCAGAGCTAACTATGGCTACACCTTC.

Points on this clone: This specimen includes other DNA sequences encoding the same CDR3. The CDR3 DNA sequence: TGTGCCAGCAGCGTAGCCGGGAACACTGAAGCTTTCTTT. The encoded protein is CASSVAGNTEAFF. The rearrangement links TRBV9 to TRBJ1-1; D unclear. Trimming shortened V by 0 bases and J by 1 base, and 4 bases separated the two germline ends. Looked up from germline, CDR1 is SGDLS and CDR2 is YYNGEE. The CDR3 extends over 13 amino acids.

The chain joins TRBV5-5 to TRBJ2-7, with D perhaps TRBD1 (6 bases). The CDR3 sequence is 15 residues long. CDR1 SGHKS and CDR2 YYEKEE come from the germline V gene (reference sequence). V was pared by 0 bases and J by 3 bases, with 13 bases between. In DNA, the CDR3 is TGTGCCAGCAGCTTGGGGACAGTCGTAAACTACGAGCAGTACTTC. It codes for CASSLGTVVNYEQYF.

CDR3 nucleotide sequence: TGTGCCAGCAGTCCAACACGGGGGACAGCCCCTTTCTTT. As protein: CASSPTRGTAPFF. This chain links TRBV27 with TRBJ1-1; TRBD1 matches at 7 bases. The CDR3 runs 13 residues. Per the germline V gene, CDR1 is MNHEY and CDR2 is SMNVEV (reference sequence). Germline trimming cut 5 bases from V and 12 bases from J; bases unmatched to any gene: 12.

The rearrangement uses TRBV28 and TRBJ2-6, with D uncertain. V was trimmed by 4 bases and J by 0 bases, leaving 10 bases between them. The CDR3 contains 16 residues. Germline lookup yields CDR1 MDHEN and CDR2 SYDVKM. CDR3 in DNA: TGTGCCAGCAGTTCCCGGACGGTCTCTGGGGCCAACGTCCTGACTTTC. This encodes CASSSRTVSGANVLTF.

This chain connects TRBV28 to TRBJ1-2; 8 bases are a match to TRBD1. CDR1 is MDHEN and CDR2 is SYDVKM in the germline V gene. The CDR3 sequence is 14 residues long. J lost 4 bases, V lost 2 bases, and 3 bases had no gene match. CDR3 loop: CASSLRQGLYGYTF. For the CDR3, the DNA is TGTGCCAGCAGTTTACGACAGGGGCTCTATGGCTACACCTTC.